The entry below describes one T cell receptor beta chain. The antigen is undetermined. Germline V gene sequence: CDR1 LNHNV, CDR2 YYDKDF (reference sequence). V lost 5 bases to trimming and J lost 3 bases; unmatched junction nucleotides: 4. This CDR3 region has 15 residues. Time point denoted: week 47, end of study. The investigators gave 300 ug of mutant IDH1 20-mer peptide in each vaccine dose, together with topical imiquimod. The data stem from a study of a mutant IDH1 vaccine in newly diagnosed glioma. Study-wide background: Vaccines began 4-6 weeks after radiotherapy alone, or with temozolomide cycles. Sex among treated patients split around 60% male, roughly 40% female; mean age was roughly 40 years. Patients were pretreated with radiotherapy, temozolomide, or both, mostly both.

Some clones are missing from TCRdb's copy, which holds only in-frame ones; the method was immunoSEQ multiplex PCR. The table records tens of thousands of clones, 80% to 85% of them present only once. The sample consisted of PBMCs, taken from a glioma patient whose treatment included an IDH1 peptide vaccine. This sequence joins TRBV15 and TRBJ2-5; 12 nucleotides match TRBD2. The receptor was isolated from a woman aged 45 to 65 with glioma. CDR3 amino acids: CATSPRLAGEETQYF. The CDR3 region has the DNA TGTGCCACCAGCCCCCGACTAGCGGGGGAAGAGACCCAGTACTTC.